This passage covers 14 T cell receptor beta chains from one sample sequenced in a study of OX40 agonist ivuxolimab in advanced cancers. Profiled with immunoSEQ multiplex PCR; TCRdb holds only in-frame clones, not every one. The table includes about 58,000 clones, roughly 88% detected once. Sequencing used CD4+ or CD8+ T cells sorted from blood, obtained in a trial of the OX40 agonist ivuxolimab. These receptors came from an adult with an advanced solid tumor such as melanoma, head and neck, liver or kidney cancer.

J is TRBJ2-2 and V is TRBV5-1; no clear D. Germline lookup yields CDR1 SGHRS and CDR2 YFSETQ. The CDR3 has 13 residues. Trimming took 0 bases from V and 6 from J, leaving 6 bases between them. CDR3 sequence: CASSLDWAGELFF. For the CDR3, the DNA is TGCGCCAGCAGCTTGGATTGGGCCGGGGAGCTGTTTTTT.

The chain uses TRBV4-3 and TRBJ2-5; D not resolved. The V gene's germline CDR1 is LGHNA and CDR2 YSLEER. Trimming took 1 base from V and 2 from J, leaving 5 bases between them. This CDR3 is built from 13 residues. CDR3 nucleotides: TGCGCCAGCAGCCAAGGAATTCAAGAGACCCAGTACTTC. It translates to CASSQGIQETQYF.

The rearrangement links TRBV4-3 to TRBJ2-3, with 8 bases fitting TRBD1. CDR3 size: 14 residues. J gave up 4 bases and V 4 bases, and 4 bases lay outside the gene matches. Germline CDR1 is LGHNA and CDR2 is YSLEER. CDR3 residues: CASSLQGAADTQYF. In DNA, the CDR3 is TGCGCCAGCAGCCTCCAGGGGGCAGCAGATACGCAGTATTTT.

The CDR3 region is CASSLGASWTYEQYF. For the CDR3, the DNA is TGTGCCAGCAGCTTGGGCGCAAGCTGGACCTACGAGCAGTACTTC. The gene calls are TRBV5-4 and TRBJ2-5; no clear D. The J call is doubtful: the DNA matches TRBJ2-7 better. Germline V gene data show CDR1 as SGHNT and CDR2 as YYREEE (reference sequence). The CDR3 extends over 15 amino acids.

The chain joins TRBV4-3 to TRBJ2-1; the D gene is possibly TRBD2 (5 bases). The CDR3 length is 14 residues. Trimming removed 0 bases from V and 6 bases from J, with 9 bases in between. The germline V gene has CDR1 LGHNA and CDR2 YSLEER. The CDR3 nucleotides are TGCGCCAGCAGCCAAGAAACTAGTGTCAATGAGCAGTTCTTC. This gives the protein CASSQETSVNEQFF.

V and J are TRBV18 and TRBJ2-7, with D possibly being TRBD1 or TRBD2 (5 bases each). This CDR3 spans 13 amino acids. Per germline, CDR1 KGHSH and CDR2 LQKENI. Trimming stripped 1 base from V and 5 bases from J, with 9 bases between. As DNA, the CDR3 is TGTGCCAGCTCACCACGAAGGGACGACGAGCAGTACTTC. This encodes CASSPRRDDEQYF. The full variable domain, its missing parts supplied by reference TRBV18 and TRBJ2-7, is NAGVMQNPRHLVRRRGQEARLRCSPMKGHSHVYWYRQLPEEGLKFMVYLQKENIIDESGMPKERFSAEFPKEGPSILRIQQVVRGDSAAYFCASSPRRDDEQYFGPGTRLTVT.

This chain links TRBV5-1 with TRBJ2-1; D uncertain. CDR1 SGHRS and CDR2 YFSETQ come from the germline V gene. Trimming stripped 0 bases from V and 4 bases from J, with 14 bases between. CDR3 length: 16 residues. DNA of the CDR3: TGCGCCAGCAGCTTGGAAGCACGCATAACTTACAATGAGCAGTTCTTC. It specifies CASSLEARITYNEQFF.

The gene calls are TRBV7-8 and TRBJ2-7; TRBD1 is a possible D gene (6 bases). Germline lookup yields CDR1 SGHVS and CDR2 FQNEAQ. The CDR3 sequence is 13 residues long. The ends were cut back, 5 bases at V and 4 bases at J, with 12 bases in the middle. The chain's CDR3 is CASSIGQQYEQYF. The CDR3 DNA is TGTGCCAGCAGCATTGGACAGCAATACGAGCAGTACTTC.

The CDR3 loop is CASSPQGVADTQYF. The CDR3 DNA reads as TGTGCCAGCTCACCACAGGGGGTCGCAGATACGCAGTATTTT. The gene calls are TRBV18 and TRBJ2-3; tentatively, D is TRBD1 (6 bases). CDR1 KGHSH and CDR2 LQKENI come from the germline V gene. With 1 base removed from V and 4 bases from J, the gap between germline ends came to 9 bases. The CDR3 loop spans 14 amino acids.

The gene calls are TRBV11-3 and TRBJ2-6; 7 nucleotides align to TRBD1. V was clipped by 6 bases and J by 0 bases; unmatched bases: 8. The CDR3 runs 17 residues. Germline V gene lookup returns CDR1 SGHNT and CDR2 YENEEA. Here the CDR3 reads CASSPGQFGSGANVLTF. The DNA for the CDR3 is TGTGCCAGCAGTCCGGGACAGTTCGGCTCTGGGGCCAACGTCCTGACTTTC.

The genes are TRBV19 and TRBJ1-2; D call uncertain. Trimming left V 6 bases short and J 4 bases short, with 9 bases between. The CDR3 sequence is 12 residues long. The V gene's germline CDR1 is LNHDA and CDR2 SQIVND (reference sequence). DNA of the CDR3: TGTGCCAGTAGGATCGGGTCCTATGGCTACACCTTC. This gives the protein CASRIGSYGYTF.

Comment on this clone: The junction differs from germline at one of its ends, possibly a read error. The chain employs TRBV5-1 and TRBJ2-5; D unclear. Germline loops: CDR1 SGHRS, CDR2 YFSETQ. This CDR3 has 14 residues. CDR3 in amino acids: CASSLAPAQGTQYF. CDR3 nucleotide sequence: TGCGCCAGCAGCTTAGCCCCCGCTCAAGGGACCCAGTACTTC.

The chain combines TRBV15 with TRBJ2-6, with 7 bases identical to TRBD2. This CDR3 is built from 17 residues. V lost 8 bases and J lost 2; bases outside the gene matches: 12. CDR1 and CDR2 from the germline V gene are LNHNV and YYDKDF (reference sequence). The CDR3 nucleotides read TGTGCCACCCGATCACTGGCGGGAGAGGCTGGGGCCAACGTCCTGACTTTC. It codes for CATRSLAGEAGANVLTF. Filled out from reference TRBV15 and TRBJ2-6, the complete variable domain reads DAMVIQNPRYQVTQFGKPVTLSCSQTLNHNVMYWYQQKSSQAPKLLFHYYDKDFNNEADTPDNFQSRRPNTSFCFLDIRSPGLGDTAMYLCATRSLAGEAGANVLTFGAGSRLTVL.

V is TRBV7-6 and J is TRBJ2-1; 9 nucleotides match TRBD2. The CDR3 length is 16 residues. With 5 bases clipped from V and 6 bases from J, the junction kept 11 bases outside the gene matches. CDR1 and CDR2 from the germline V gene are SGHVS and FNYEAQ. The CDR3 region has the DNA TGTGCCAGCAGCCTCCGTTTAGCGGGAGCGGGCAATGAGCAGTTCTTC. It encodes CASSLRLAGAGNEQFF.